This T cell receptor beta chain is drawn from a study of shared T cell receptors in the human thymus. Sequencing was performed with immunoSEQ multiplex PCR; in TCRdb, only in-frame clones are kept and a portion is missing. This sample has 700,000 or so clones, with 70% to 90% found just once. These same records also appear under a second study, on human thymus T cells. Turning to that study: Healthy Finnish infants undergoing corrective surgery for congenital heart defects were used as donors. Surgeons resected thymus tissue during corrective heart surgery. The authors found apparently biased V and J gene usage in thymic and blood repertoires.

The sequencing sample was made of thymocytes. The sequence came from a girl less than two years old with a congenital heart defect.

CDR3 nucleotides: TGCGCCAGCAGCATCCTGACAGGAAACTTCTATGGCTACACCTTC. Its protein product is CASSILTGNFYGYTF. The gene calls are TRBV5-1 and TRBJ1-2, with a tentative D call TRBD1 (6 bases). This CDR3 is 15 amino acids long. With 4 bases removed from V and 4 bases from J, the gap between germline ends came to 17 bases. Germline lookup yields CDR1 SGHRS and CDR2 YFSETQ.